The 7 T cell receptor beta chains presented below share a single source sample, sequenced in a study of cytomegalovirus exposure and HLA in healthy donors. Both 60 Vbeta primers and 13 Jbeta primers went into the PCR. Assay used: immunoSEQ multiplex PCR; TCRdb lists only in-frame clones, some missing. The sample lists 200,000 or so clones, 75% to 90% occurring once. Input material: PBMCs. The receptors were sampled from a woman younger than 30 in good health and CMV-seronegative.

This chain joins TRBV27 and TRBJ2-1; 8 bases map to TRBD2. There are 15 residues in the CDR3. V lost 5 bases to trimming and J lost 2 bases; unmatched junction nucleotides: 5. CDR1 MNHEY and CDR2 SMNVEV come from the germline V gene (reference sequence). CDR3 sequence (DNA): TGTGCCAGCAGTAGCGGGAGTGAACCCTACAATGAGCAGTTCTTC. Its translation: CASSSGSEPYNEQFF.

This rearrangement joins TRBV18 to TRBJ2-5, with D possibly matching TRBD2 (5 bases). This CDR3 is 11 amino acids long. Germline loops: CDR1 KGHSH, CDR2 LQKENI. The V end lost 6 bases, the J end lost 7 bases, and 9 bases lay between the germline ends. The CDR3 DNA reads as TGTGCCAGCTCGCCCCGGGGGACCCAGTACTTC. The encoded protein is CASSPRGTQYF.

The V and J genes are TRBV7-3 and TRBJ2-5; no definite D call. Germline CDR1 is SGHTA and CDR2 is FQGTGA. The CDR3 has 15 amino acids. V gave up 1 base and J gave up 4 bases, with 13 bases separating them. This CDR3 is CASSLIASSRETQYF. DNA of the CDR3: TGTGCCAGCAGCTTAATCGCTAGTTCACGAGAGACCCAGTACTTC.

The chain has TRBV7-9 and TRBJ2-7; 9 bases fit TRBD1. J was trimmed by 5 bases and V by 5 bases; bases with no gene match: 1. CDR1 is SEHNR and CDR2 is FQNEAQ in the germline V gene (reference sequence). This CDR3 spans 12 amino acids. The CDR3 loop is CASSRTGDEQYF. The CDR3 DNA is TGTGCCAGCAGCCGGACAGGGGACGAGCAGTACTTC.

In nucleotides, the CDR3 is TGTGCCACCAGCCCTATGCGGACAGGGACTAGCACAGATACGCAGTATTTT. Translating it yields CATSPMRTGTSTDTQYF. The chain combines TRBV15 with TRBJ2-3, with 8 bases matching TRBD1. This CDR3 contains 17 residues. Germline V gene sequence: CDR1 LNHNV, CDR2 YYDKDF (reference sequence). After removal of 5 bases from V and 0 bases from J, the junction contained 10 bases not matched to a gene.

This chain uses TRBV7-9 with TRBJ2-7; the D gene is possibly TRBD2 (6 bases). V gave up 5 bases and J gave up 1 base, with 12 bases separating them. The CDR3 is 14 residues long. Germline assignment: CDR1 SEHNR and CDR2 FQNEAQ (reference sequence). The CDR3 loop reads CASSRGSGSYEQYF. DNA for the CDR3: TGTGCCAGCAGCCGGGGGAGCGGTTCCTACGAGCAGTACTTC.

The chain is built from TRBV28 and TRBJ2-1; 13 bases line up with TRBD2. The CDR3 is 15 residues long. J gave up 10 bases and V 4 bases, and 7 bases lay outside the gene matches. Germline V gives CDR1 MDHEN, CDR2 SYDVKM. CDR3 sequence: CASSSGLAGVGEQFF. The CDR3 DNA follows: TGTGCCAGCAGTTCAGGACTAGCGGGAGTTGGGGAGCAGTTCTTC.